The 16 T cell receptor beta chains below were found in one sample sequenced in a study of tumor and adjacent non-tumor tissue in lung cancer. This sample's RNA came from whole unsorted tissue. TCRbeta libraries were built with three rounds of nested PCR, modified from ARM-PCR. TCRdb ran MiXCR on the multiplex PCR reads and lists one entry per CDR3 protein. The profile shows some 120,000 distinct CDR3 sequences, 66% of them singletons. What was sequenced was lung tumor tissue. These receptors all come from a man aged 30 to 45 with non-small cell lung cancer.

Worth noting for this clonotype: One end of the junction fails to match germline, which may point to a read error. V and J are TRBV20-1 and TRBJ2-7; tentatively, D is TRBD2 (5 bases). This CDR3 spans 14 amino acids. Germline loops: CDR1 DFQATT, CDR2 SNEGSKA (reference sequence). CDR3 nucleotides: TGCAGTACTAGTAGCCCAGGTTACTCCTACGAGCAGTACTTC. Protein sequence: CSTSSPGYSYEQYF.

Worth noting for this clonotype: A junction boundary mismatches the germline segment, possibly from a read error. The chain carries TRBV24-1 and TRBJ2-7, with D possibly matching TRBD2 (5 bases). Germline CDR1 KGHDR, CDR2 SFDVKD. CDR3 size: 16 residues. The DNA for the CDR3 is TGTGCCACCAGTGACCCTACAAATTCGATGAGTAAGGAGCGGTATTTC. It encodes CATSDPTNSMSKERYF.

The genes are TRBV12-5 and TRBJ2-3; 12 nucleotides match TRBD2. Trimming cost V 4 bases and J 4 bases; bases outside gene matches: 0. Germline loops: CDR1 LGHNT, CDR2 FRNRAP. The CDR3 is 14 amino acids. In DNA, the CDR3 is TGTGCTAGTGGTTCTAGCGGGGGGGCAGATACGCAGTATTTT. Translating it yields CASGSSGGADTQYF. Full variable domain (outside the CDR3, taken from reference TRBV12-5 and TRBJ2-3): DARVTQTPRHKVTEMGQEVTMRCQPILGHNTVFWYRQTMMQGLELLAYFRNRAPLDDSGMPKDRFSAEMPDATLATLKIQPSEPRDSAVYFCASGSSGGADTQYFGPGTRLTVL.

The V call is TRBV30, the J call TRBJ1-3, with D unclear. Trimming cost V 8 bases and J 4 bases, with 12 bases left between them. The germline V gene has CDR1 GTSNPN and CDR2 SVGIG (reference sequence). CDR3 length: 12 residues. CDR3 sequence reads: CAGVGAGNTIYF. The CDR3 nucleotides are TGTGCCGGGGTGGGAGCCGGAAACACCATATATTTT.

This chain joins TRBV4-1 and TRBJ2-2, with a weak D call TRBD2 (5 bases). The germline V and J ends were trimmed by 5 bases and 0 bases, with 13 bases remaining between them. CDR1 is MGHRA, CDR2 YSYEKL, per germline. The CDR3 is 16 residues long. This chain's CDR3 is CASSTLVVTNTGELFF. CDR3 sequence (DNA): TGCGCCAGCAGCACACTAGTGGTAACGAACACCGGGGAGCTGTTTTTT.

Points on this clonotype: At one end, the junction sequence differs from germline, possibly due to a read error. This rearrangement joins TRBV11-3 to TRBJ1-1; possible D gene TRBD1, 6 bases. Germline lookup yields CDR1 SGHNT and CDR2 YENEEA. CDR3 length equals 18 residues. The CDR3 region is CTSSFSAPYRVSNTEAFF. The DNA of the CDR3 is TGTACCAGCAGCTTTAGTGCCCCTTACAGGGTAAGCAACACTGAAGCTTTCTTT.

Concerning this clonotype: Compared with germline, one end of the junction differs, possibly owing to a read error. The gene calls are TRBV11-2 and TRBJ1-1; D is undetermined. The CDR3 runs 13 residues. CDR1 and CDR2 (germline): SGHAT, FQNNGV. As DNA, the CDR3 is TGTGCCAGCAACTTAGAGGTGGGGTTTGAAGCTTTCTTT. Its translation: CASNLEVGFEAFF. The full variable domain, its missing parts supplied by reference TRBV11-2 and TRBJ1-1, is EAGVAQSPRYKIIEKRQSVAFWCNPISGHATLYWYQQILGQGPKLLIQFQNNGVVDDSQLPKDRFSAERLKGVDSTLKIQPAKLEDSAVYLCASNLEVGFEAFFGQGTRLTVV.

Worth noting for this clonotype: Lacking the conserved final phenylalanine or tryptophan, this CDR3 likely reflects a read error. V gene TRBV7-8 combines with J gene TRBJ2-7, with D hard to call. From germline, CDR1 is SGHVS and CDR2 FQNEAQ. The CDR3 has 12 residues. The CDR3 spells CGSSPNLYEQYL. In nucleotides, the CDR3 is TGTGGCAGCAGCCCCAACCTCTACGAGCAGTACCTC.

Concerning this clonotype itself: This CDR3 is missing its conserved last phenylalanine or tryptophan, likely due to a read error. The DNA is omitted, as the CDR3 cannot be located on it reliably, and the CDR3 follows TCRdb's listing. This chain links TRBV6-1 with TRBJ1-1. Germline lookup yields CDR1 MNHNS and CDR2 SASEGT. The CDR3 totals 13 residues, both ends included. The CDR3 region is CASSEDWETEVFY.

J is TRBJ2-1 and V is TRBV29-1, with D possibly being TRBD1 or TRBD2 (5 bases each). CDR1 and CDR2 from the germline V gene are SQVTM and ANQGSEA. The CDR3 length is 13 residues. Trimming took 5 bases from V and 4 from J, leaving 12 bases between them. CDR3 nucleotides: TGCAGCGTTAAGGGGACGGATTACAATGAGCAGTTCTTC. Translation gives CSVKGTDYNEQFF.

About this clonotype itself: A junction boundary mismatches the germline segment, possibly from a read error. This chain links TRBV11-2 with TRBJ2-7; 7 positions match TRBD1. Germline V gene data show CDR1 as SGHAT and CDR2 as FQNNGV. The CDR3 has 13 amino acids. CDR3 residues: CASSWVGGYKQYF. DNA of the CDR3: TGTGCCAGCAGCTGGGTAGGGGGCTACAAGCAGTACTTC.

As concerns this clonotype: Relative to the germline gene, one junction end is altered; a read error may explain this. The V gene is TRBV29-1, the J gene TRBJ2-1, with D hard to call. This CDR3 is built from 14 residues. Germline V gene sequence: CDR1 SQVTM, CDR2 ANQGSEA. The CDR3 is CSVELENSYNEHFF. The CDR3 DNA reads as TGCAGCGTTGAACTGGAAAACTCCTACAATGAGCACTTCTTC.

Points on this clonotype: Possible read error: a much larger clone is one base away. As DNA, the CDR3 is TGTGCCAACAGTTACGAGGGTGGAAACACCATATATTTT. Protein product: CANSYEGGNTIYF. This chain uses TRBV6-1 with TRBJ1-3, with no clear D. The germline gives CDR1 MNHNS, CDR2 SASEGT. The CDR3 contains 13 residues.

The sample holds many counts of this clonotype. The chain is built from TRBV5-5 and TRBJ1-1; D might be TRBD1 (5 bases). The CDR3 is made up of 14 amino acids. CDR1 is SGHKS, CDR2 YYEKEE, per germline (reference sequence). V was trimmed by 4 bases and J by 2 bases, leaving 12 bases between them. The CDR3 reads CASSQGTVNTEAFF. CDR3 DNA: TGTGCCAGCAGCCAAGGGACGGTTAACACTGAAGCTTTCTTT.

V and J are TRBV4-3 and TRBJ1-1; D is uncertain. Deletions cut 5 bases from V and 1 base from J, with 20 bases between. The CDR3 has 17 amino acids. Germline V CDR1 and CDR2: LGHNA, YSLEER. The CDR3 region is CASSSGVGRARNTEAFF. CDR3 nucleotide sequence: TGCGCCAGCAGCAGTGGGGTAGGGAGGGCAAGGAACACTGAAGCTTTCTTT.

Turning to this clonotype: A much larger clone lies a single base off, so this may be a read error. The chain carries TRBV12-3 or TRBV12-4 and TRBJ2-7; D is perhaps TRBD1 or TRBD2 (6 bases each). V lost 4 bases, J lost 5 bases, and 12 bases lay in between. The CDR3 sequence is 13 residues long. CDR3 region: CASSSSGEDEQYF. In DNA, the CDR3 is TGTGCCAGCAGTTCGTCAGGGGAGGACGAGCAGTACTTC.